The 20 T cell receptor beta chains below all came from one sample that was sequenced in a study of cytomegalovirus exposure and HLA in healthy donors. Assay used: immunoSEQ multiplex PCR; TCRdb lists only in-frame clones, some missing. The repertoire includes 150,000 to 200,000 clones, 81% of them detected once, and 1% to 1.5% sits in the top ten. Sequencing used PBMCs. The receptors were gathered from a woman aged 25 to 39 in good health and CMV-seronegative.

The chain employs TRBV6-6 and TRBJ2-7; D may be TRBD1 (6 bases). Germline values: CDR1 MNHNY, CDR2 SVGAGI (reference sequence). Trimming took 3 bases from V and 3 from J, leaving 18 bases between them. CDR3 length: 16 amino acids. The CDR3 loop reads CASSYRVRDTGYEQYF. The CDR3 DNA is TGTGCCAGCAGTTATCGGGTCCGGGACACAGGCTACGAGCAGTACTTC.

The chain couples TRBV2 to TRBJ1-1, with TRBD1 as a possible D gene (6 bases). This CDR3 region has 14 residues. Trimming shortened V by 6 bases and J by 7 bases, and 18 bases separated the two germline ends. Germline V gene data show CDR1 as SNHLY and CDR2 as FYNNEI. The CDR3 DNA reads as TGTGCCAGCAGGGGCGGTGGGGGCGCGGGTGAAGCTTTCTTT. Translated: CASRGGGGAGEAFF.

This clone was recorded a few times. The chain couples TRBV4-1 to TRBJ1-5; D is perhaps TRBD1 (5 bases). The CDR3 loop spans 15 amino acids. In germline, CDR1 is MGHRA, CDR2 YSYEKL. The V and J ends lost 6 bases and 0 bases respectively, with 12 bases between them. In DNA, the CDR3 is TGCGCCAGCAGTGGGGGACTGAATAGCAATCAGCCCCAGCATTTT. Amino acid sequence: CASSGGLNSNQPQHF.

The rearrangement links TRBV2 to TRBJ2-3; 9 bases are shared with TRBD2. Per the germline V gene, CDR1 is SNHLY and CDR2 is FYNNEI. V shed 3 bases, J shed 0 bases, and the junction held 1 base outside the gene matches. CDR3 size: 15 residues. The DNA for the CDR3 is TGTGCCAGCAGTGAGACTAGCGGTAGCACAGATACGCAGTATTTT. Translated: CASSETSGSTDTQYF.

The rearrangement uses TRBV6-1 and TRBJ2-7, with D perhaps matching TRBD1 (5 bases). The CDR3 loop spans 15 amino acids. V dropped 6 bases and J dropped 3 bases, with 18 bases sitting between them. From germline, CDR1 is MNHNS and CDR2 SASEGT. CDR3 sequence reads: CASSLVSRVDYEQYF. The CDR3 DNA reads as TGTGCCAGCAGCCTTGTCTCCAGGGTGGACTACGAGCAGTACTTC.

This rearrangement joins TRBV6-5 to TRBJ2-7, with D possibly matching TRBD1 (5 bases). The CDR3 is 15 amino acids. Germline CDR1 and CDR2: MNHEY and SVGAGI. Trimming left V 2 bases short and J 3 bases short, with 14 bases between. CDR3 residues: CASSYQGARNYEQYF. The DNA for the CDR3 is TGTGCCAGCAGTTACCAGGGCGCCCGAAACTACGAGCAGTACTTC.

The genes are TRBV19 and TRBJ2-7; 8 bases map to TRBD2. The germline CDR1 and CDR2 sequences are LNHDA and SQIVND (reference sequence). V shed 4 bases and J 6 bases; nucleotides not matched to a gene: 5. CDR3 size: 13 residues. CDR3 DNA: TGTGCCAGTAGTAGAAGCGGGGGCCGCGAGCAGTACTTC. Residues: CASSRSGGREQYF.

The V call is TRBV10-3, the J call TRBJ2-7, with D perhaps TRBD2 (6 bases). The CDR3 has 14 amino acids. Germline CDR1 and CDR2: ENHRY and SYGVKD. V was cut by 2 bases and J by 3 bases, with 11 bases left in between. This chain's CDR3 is CAISEHLTSYEQYF. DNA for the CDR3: TGTGCCATCAGTGAGCACCTGACTAGCTACGAGCAGTACTTC.

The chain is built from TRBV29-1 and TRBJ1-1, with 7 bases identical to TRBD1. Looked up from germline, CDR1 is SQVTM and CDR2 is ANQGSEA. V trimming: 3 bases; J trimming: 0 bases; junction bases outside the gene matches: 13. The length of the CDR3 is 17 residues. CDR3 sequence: CSVDMSGGLRMNTEAFF. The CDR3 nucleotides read TGCAGCGTTGATATGTCAGGGGGTCTTCGAATGAACACTGAAGCTTTCTTT.

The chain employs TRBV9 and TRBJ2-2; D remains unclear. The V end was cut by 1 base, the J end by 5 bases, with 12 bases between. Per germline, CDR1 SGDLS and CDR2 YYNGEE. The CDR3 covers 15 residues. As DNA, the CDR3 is TGTGCCAGCAGCGTAACCCCCGGCGGAACCGGGGAGCTGTTTTTT. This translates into CASSVTPGGTGELFF.

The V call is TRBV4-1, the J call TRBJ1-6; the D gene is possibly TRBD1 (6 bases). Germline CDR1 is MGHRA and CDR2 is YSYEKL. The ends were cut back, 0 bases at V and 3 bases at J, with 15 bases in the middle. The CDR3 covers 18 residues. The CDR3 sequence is CASSQEGTRAFYNSPLHF. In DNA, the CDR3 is TGCGCCAGCAGCCAAGAGGGGACAAGGGCCTTCTATAATTCACCCCTCCACTTT.

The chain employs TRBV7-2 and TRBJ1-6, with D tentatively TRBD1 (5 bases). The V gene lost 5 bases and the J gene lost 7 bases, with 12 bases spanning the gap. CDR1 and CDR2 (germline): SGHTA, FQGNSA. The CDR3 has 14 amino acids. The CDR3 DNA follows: TGTGCCAGCAGCCCACCAGGGCGGAATTCACCCCTCCACTTT. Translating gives CASSPPGRNSPLHF.

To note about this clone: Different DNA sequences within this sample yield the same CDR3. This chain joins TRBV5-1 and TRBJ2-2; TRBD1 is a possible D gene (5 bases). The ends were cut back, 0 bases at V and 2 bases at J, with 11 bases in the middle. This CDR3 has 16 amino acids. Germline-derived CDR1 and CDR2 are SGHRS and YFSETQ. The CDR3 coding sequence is TGCGCCAGCAGCTTGGGGCAGGGTTCCAACACCGGGGAGCTGTTTTTT. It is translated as CASSLGQGSNTGELFF. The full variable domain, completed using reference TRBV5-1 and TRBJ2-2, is KAGVTQTPRYLIKTRGQQVTLSCSPISGHRSVSWYQQTPGQGLQFLFEYFSETQRNKGNFPGRFSGRQFSNSRSEMNVSTLELGDSALYLCASSLGQGSNTGELFFGEGSRLTVL.

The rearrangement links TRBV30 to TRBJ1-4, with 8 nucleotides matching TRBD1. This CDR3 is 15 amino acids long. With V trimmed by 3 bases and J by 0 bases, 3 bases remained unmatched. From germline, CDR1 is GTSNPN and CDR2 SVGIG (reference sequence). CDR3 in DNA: TGTGCCTGGAGCCCGGGACAGGCAACTAATGAAAAACTGTTTTTT. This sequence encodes CAWSPGQATNEKLFF.

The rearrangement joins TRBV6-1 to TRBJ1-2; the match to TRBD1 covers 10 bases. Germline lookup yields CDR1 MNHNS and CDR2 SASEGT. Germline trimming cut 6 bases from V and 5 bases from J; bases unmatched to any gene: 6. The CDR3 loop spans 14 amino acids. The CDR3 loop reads CASRSGTGVYGYTF. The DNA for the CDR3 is TGTGCCAGCAGGTCCGGGACAGGGGTTTATGGCTACACCTTC.

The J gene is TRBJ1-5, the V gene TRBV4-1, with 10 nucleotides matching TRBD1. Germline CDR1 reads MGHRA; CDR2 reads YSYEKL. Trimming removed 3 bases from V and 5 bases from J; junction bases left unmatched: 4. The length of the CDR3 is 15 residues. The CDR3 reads CASSQTGQGDQPQHF. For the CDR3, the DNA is TGCGCCAGCAGCCAGACAGGACAGGGGGATCAGCCCCAGCATTTT.

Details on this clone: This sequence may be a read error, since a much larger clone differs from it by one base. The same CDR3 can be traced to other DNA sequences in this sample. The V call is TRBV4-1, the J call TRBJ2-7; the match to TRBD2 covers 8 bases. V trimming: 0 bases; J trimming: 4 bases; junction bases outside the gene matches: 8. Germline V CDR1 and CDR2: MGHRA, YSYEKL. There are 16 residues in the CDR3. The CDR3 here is CASSQDASGRSYEQYF. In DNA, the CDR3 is TGCGCCAGCAGCCAAGATGCTAGCGGGCGCTCTTACGAGCAGTACTTC.

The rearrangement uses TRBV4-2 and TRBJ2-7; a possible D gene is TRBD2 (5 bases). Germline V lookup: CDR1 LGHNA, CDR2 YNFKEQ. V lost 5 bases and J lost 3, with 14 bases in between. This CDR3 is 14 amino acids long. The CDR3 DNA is TGTGCCAGCAGCTACAAGCCAGCGGACTACGAGCAGTACTTC. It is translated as CASSYKPADYEQYF.

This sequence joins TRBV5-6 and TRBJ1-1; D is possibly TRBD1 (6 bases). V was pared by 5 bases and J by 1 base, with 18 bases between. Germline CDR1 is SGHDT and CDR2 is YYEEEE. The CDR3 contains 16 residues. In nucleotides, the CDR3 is TGTGCCAGCAGACCTATCGGACAGCTAAAGAACACTGAAGCTTTCTTT. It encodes CASRPIGQLKNTEAFF.

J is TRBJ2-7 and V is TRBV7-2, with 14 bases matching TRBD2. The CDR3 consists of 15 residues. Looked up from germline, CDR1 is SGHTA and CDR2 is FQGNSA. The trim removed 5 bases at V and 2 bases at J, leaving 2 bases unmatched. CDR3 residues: CASSQTSGRAYEQYF. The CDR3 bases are TGTGCCAGCAGCCAGACTAGCGGGAGGGCCTACGAGCAGTACTTC.